The present entry profiles one TCR beta chain with its context. Antigen unknown. All donors came from Russia, were Caucasian and healthy, and spanned ages about 6 to 90. Isolation yielded PBMCs, at least 6 million per sample, in every case. This entry comes from a study of blood T cells in healthy people across ages. Study-wide results and limits: Roughly linear declines in TCR beta diversity per million T cells occurred with age.

The CDR3 length is 17 residues. CDR1 SGHTA and CDR2 FQGNSA come from the germline V gene. Deletions cut 2 bases from V and 0 bases from J, with 14 bases between. With a J-beta primer mix and a sample-barcoded 5' primer, a second PCR ran about 7 to 12 cycles. A template-switch adaptor with 12 random nucleotides tagged each cDNA molecule. TCRdb called the 5' RACE reads again in MiXCR, with one record for every CDR3 protein. Among roughly 800,000 distinct CDR3 sequences, 35% to 40% were seen once, and the ten largest hold 10% to 15%. The chain links TRBV7-2 to TRBJ1-5; D possibly corresponds to TRBD1 (5 bases). Sequencing was performed on blood. The TCR originated in a man between 18 and 29 years old in good health. In DNA, the CDR3 is TGTGCCAGCAGCTTATGGGGGGACGGTCTTAGCAATCAGCCCCAGCATTTT. Translation: CASSLWGDGLSNQPQHF.